Presented here are 4 T cell receptor beta chains from one specimen sequenced in a study of molecular identifiers for immune sequencing clone quantification. Each CDR3 protein gets one entry after TCRdb re-called the PCR reads with MiXCR. The sample has over 600,000 distinct CDR3 sequences, roughly 21% seen once. The sequenced material came from naive CD8+ T cells from blood, with Jurkat cell RNA spiked in. As for subset: FACS-sorted CD8+CD4-CCR7+CD45RA+ naive T cells. These receptors were collected from a human donor in good health. Some libraries in this study had Jurkat cell RNA spiked in.

This clonotype was counted only a few times. The chain is built from TRBV19 and TRBJ2-7, with 12 bases lining up with TRBD2. There are 16 residues in the CDR3. J was trimmed by 4 bases and V by 5 bases; bases with no gene match: 9. Germline V gene sequence: CDR1 LNHDA, CDR2 SQIVND (reference sequence). DNA of the CDR3: TGTGCCAGTAGTTACGACTTGACTAGCGGGGGTTACGAGCAGTACTTC. Protein product: CASSYDLTSGGYEQYF.

This clonotype appeared many times. The chain joins TRBV28 to TRBJ1-6; 8 nucleotides match TRBD1. CDR1 and CDR2 (germline): MDHEN, SYDVKM. V shed 3 bases and J 5 bases; nucleotides not matched to a gene: 3. The CDR3 extends over 15 amino acids. Written as DNA, the CDR3 is TGTGCCAGCAGTTTTGGACAGGGAAATAATTCACCCCTCCACTTT. It specifies CASSFGQGNNSPLHF.

As to this clonotype: This clone may be a read error of a much larger clone one base away. The CDR3 does not end in the conserved phenylalanine or tryptophan, so this is likely a read error. The chain joins TRBV13 to TRBJ1-1; the D gene is possibly TRBD1 (5 bases). Germline V lookup: CDR1 PRHDT, CDR2 FYEKMQ (reference sequence). The CDR3 contains 14 residues. Trimming cost V 5 bases and J 2 bases, with 12 bases left between them. The CDR3, as DNA: TGTGCCAGCAGCATGGGACCGACCAACACTGAAGCTTTCTCT. This sequence encodes CASSMGPTNTEAFS.

This clonotype was seen a few times. A read error may account for a junction end that differs from germline. The rearrangement links TRBV18 to TRBJ1-1; no clear D gene. Germline loops: CDR1 KGHSH, CDR2 LQKENI. The CDR3 is made up of 18 amino acids. CDR3 region: CASSPLLDGVYLNTEALF. CDR3 bases: TGTGCCAGCTCACCACTTTTGGACGGAGTGTACCTGAACACTGAAGCTCTCTTT.